The rows below give T cell receptor beta chains drawn from one sample of a study of shared clonotypes between healthy human individuals. Using immunoSEQ multiplex PCR, the repertoire was profiled, and TCRdb retains in-frame clones only, with some absent. Of millions of clones in the sample, around 90% were seen once. Sequencing was carried out using naive CD4+ T cells sorted from blood. All receptors come from a man younger than 35 in good health. CDR3s include the opening cysteine and the closing phenylalanine or tryptophan. Fields, in order: V gene, J gene, D gene, CDR3 DNA, CDR3 protein. D genes are given only for firm matches.

v_gene: TRBV29-1; j_gene: TRBJ2-3; d_gene: .; CDR3nt: TGCAGCGTCCTAGCCGGGACTTCTAGCACAGATACGCAGTATTTT; CDR3aa: CSVLAGTSSTDTQYF
v_gene: TRBV6-6; j_gene: TRBJ1-3; d_gene: .; CDR3nt: TGTGCCAGCCTTCATAGGGGCAAGACTGGAAACACCATATATTTT; CDR3aa: CASLHRGKTGNTIYF
v_gene: TRBV27; j_gene: TRBJ2-5; d_gene: TRBD1; CDR3nt: TGTGCCAGCAGTCCAGGACAGGGGAAGGAGACCCAGTACTTC; CDR3aa: CASSPGQGKETQYF
v_gene: TRBV4-1; j_gene: TRBJ1-2; d_gene: .; CDR3nt: TGCGCCAGCAGCCAATGGACGGAGACCTATGGCTACACCTTC; CDR3aa: CASSQWTETYGYTF
v_gene: TRBV27; j_gene: TRBJ1-5; d_gene: .; CDR3nt: TGTGCCAGCAGTTTATCAGGGCCGAGTCAGCCCCAGCATTTT; CDR3aa: CASSLSGPSQPQHF
v_gene: TRBV11-3; j_gene: TRBJ2-2; d_gene: TRBD1; CDR3nt: TGTGCCAGCAGCTTAGTAGGCTGGGGACAGGGGACCACCGGGGAGCTGTTTTTT; CDR3aa: CASSLVGWGQGTTGELFF
v_gene: TRBV30; j_gene: TRBJ2-7; d_gene: .; CDR3nt: TGTGCCTGGAGTAGGGAGTTACGAACCTACGAGCAGTACTTC; CDR3aa: CAWSRELRTYEQYF
v_gene: TRBV13; j_gene: TRBJ1-2; d_gene: .; CDR3nt: TGTGCCAGCGGTTTAAGGGAAATCGGTGGCTACACCTTC; CDR3aa: CASGLREIGGYTF
v_gene: TRBV30; j_gene: TRBJ2-7; d_gene: TRBD2; CDR3nt: TGTGCCTGGAGTGAGCCAAGCGGGAGTTTGTACGAGCAGTACTTC; CDR3aa: CAWSEPSGSLYEQYF
v_gene: TRBV6-5; j_gene: TRBJ1-2; d_gene: .; CDR3nt: TGTGCCAGCAGTAAGCGGGGAGCTAACTATGGCTACACCTTC; CDR3aa: CASSKRGANYGYTF
v_gene: TRBV28; j_gene: TRBJ2-2; d_gene: TRBD1; CDR3nt: TGTGCCAGCAGTTTACGGACAGGGCCCACCGGGGAGCTGTTTTTT; CDR3aa: CASSLRTGPTGELFF
v_gene: TRBV9; j_gene: TRBJ2-1; d_gene: TRBD2; CDR3nt: TGTGCCAGCAGCGCGATGGGACTAGCGGGAGGGAATGAGCAGTTCTTC; CDR3aa: CASSAMGLAGGNEQFF
v_gene: TRBV10-3; j_gene: TRBJ2-7; d_gene: TRBD1; CDR3nt: TGTGCCGCCCGGGCCGGGACAGGGGACACCTACGAGCAGTACTTC; CDR3aa: CAARAGTGDTYEQYF